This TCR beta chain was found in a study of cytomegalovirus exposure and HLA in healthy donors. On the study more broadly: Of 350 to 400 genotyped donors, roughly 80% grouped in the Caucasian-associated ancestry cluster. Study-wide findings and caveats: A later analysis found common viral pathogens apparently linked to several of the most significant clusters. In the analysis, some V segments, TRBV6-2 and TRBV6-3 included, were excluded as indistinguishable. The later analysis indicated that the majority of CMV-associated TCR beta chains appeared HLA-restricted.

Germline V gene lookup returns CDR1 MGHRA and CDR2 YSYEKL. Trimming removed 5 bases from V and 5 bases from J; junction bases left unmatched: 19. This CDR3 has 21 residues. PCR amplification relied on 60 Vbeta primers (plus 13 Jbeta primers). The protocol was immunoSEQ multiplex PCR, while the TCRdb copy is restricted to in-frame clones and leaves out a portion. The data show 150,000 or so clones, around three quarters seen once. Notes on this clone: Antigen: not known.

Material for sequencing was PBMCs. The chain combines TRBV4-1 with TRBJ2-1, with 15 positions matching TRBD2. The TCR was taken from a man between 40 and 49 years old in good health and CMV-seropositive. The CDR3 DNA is TGCGCCAGCAGCTTAAGAGAGGGGGGACTAGCGGGAGGCCCCCCCCACAATGAGCAGTTCTTC. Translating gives CASSLREGGLAGGPPHNEQFF.